These 3 T cell receptor beta chains were sequenced from one sample in a study of blood T cells in healthy people across ages. Combining a sample-barcoded 5' primer with a J-beta primer mix, a second PCR ran for roughly 7 to 11 cycles. One entry per CDR3 protein, called by TCRdb with MiXCR from the 5' RACE reads. Among 1.5 million to 2 million distinct CDR3 sequences listed, roughly 28% were seen once. The sequenced sample was blood. The source of these receptors is a woman aged 30 to 39 in good health.

This clonotype showed up many times. The chain is built from TRBV4-2 and TRBJ2-3; D uncertain. This CDR3 has 16 residues. Germline lookup yields CDR1 LGHNA and CDR2 YNFKEQ. Trimming took 4 bases from V and 3 from J, leaving 17 bases between them. The chain's CDR3 is CASSPVGGDLTDTQYF. As DNA, the CDR3 is TGTGCCAGCAGCCCTGTAGGCGGTGATCTGACAGATACGCAGTATTTT.

This clonotype has ten or more counts. The V and J genes are TRBV12-3 or TRBV12-4 and TRBJ2-1; 10 bases are a match to TRBD2. The CDR3 sequence is 15 residues long. The J segment lost 4 bases and the V segment lost 5 bases, leaving 5 bases of the junction unmatched. CDR3 coding DNA: TGTGCCAGCAGTCCGCAGCGGGGGGGTTACAATGAGCAGTTCTTC. Translating it yields CASSPQRGGYNEQFF.

This clonotype was observed a handful of times. The chain recombines TRBV20-1 with TRBJ2-3, with 7 bases matching TRBD2. The CDR3 runs to 14 residues. The germline V gene has CDR1 DFQATT and CDR2 SNEGSKA (reference sequence). Here the CDR3 DNA reads TGCAGACCCTCTAGCGGCCAAGGAGCAGATACGCAGTATTTT. Protein: CRPSSGQGADTQYF.